One and the same sample provided the 29 T cell receptor beta chains below, sequenced in a study of technical replicates of blood from several donors. Sequencing used immunoSEQ multiplex PCR; TCRdb keeps in-frame clones, though not all of them. The top ten clones hold approximately 0.25% of a sample with about 68,000 clones, nearly 98% of them seen once. Specimen: T cells isolated from PBMCs. The receptor set was obtained from a human donor in good health.

The gene calls are TRBV9 and TRBJ1-1; D may be TRBD1 (6 bases). The CDR3 sequence is 15 residues long. The V and J ends lost 0 bases and 1 base respectively, with 10 bases between them. Germline CDR1 and CDR2: SGDLS and YYNGEE. CDR3 loop: CASSVGTGQNTEAFF. The CDR3 DNA reads as TGTGCCAGCAGCGTAGGCACGGGACAGAACACTGAAGCTTTCTTT.

The CDR3 sequence: CALQGLRETQYF. In nucleotides, the CDR3 is TGTGCTTTACAGGGTTTAAGAGAGACCCAGTACTTC. This chain uses TRBV7-7 with TRBJ2-5; tentative D call: TRBD1 (6 bases). The CDR3 covers 12 residues. CDR1 and CDR2 (germline): SSHAT, FNYEAQ (reference sequence).

This chain uses TRBV5-8 with TRBJ1-1, with D hard to call. Per the germline V gene, CDR1 is SGHTS and CDR2 is YDEGEE. The CDR3 loop spans 13 amino acids. V shed 1 base and J shed 11 bases, with 15 bases lying between them. CDR3 coding DNA: TGTGCCAGCAGCTTGTTGGAGAGGGCTTACGCTTTCTTT. Protein sequence: CASSLLERAYAFF. The entire variable domain, with the rest obtained from reference TRBV5-8 and TRBJ1-1, is as follows: EAGVTQSPTHLIKTRGQQATLRCSPISGHTSVYWYQQALGLGLQFLLWYDEGEERNRGNFPPRFSGRQFPNYSSELNVNALELEDSALYLCASSLLERAYAFFGQGTRLTVV.

The V gene is TRBV2, the J gene TRBJ2-7; 9 nucleotides align to TRBD1. The CDR3 runs to 13 residues. V lost 8 bases, J lost 4 bases, and 6 bases stayed unmatched. The germline V gene encodes CDR1 SNHLY and CDR2 FYNNEI. CDR3 sequence reads: CASGGTGLYEQYF. CDR3 coding DNA: TGTGCCAGCGGCGGGACAGGGCTATACGAGCAGTACTTC.

The chain couples TRBV27 to TRBJ1-2, with TRBD1 as a possible D gene (6 bases). The germline CDR1 and CDR2 sequences are MNHEY and SMNVEV (reference sequence). V lost 2 bases and J lost 4, with 8 bases in between. The CDR3 is 13 amino acids. The CDR3 reads CASSLRGAYGYTF. In DNA form, the CDR3 reads TGTGCCAGCAGTTTACGGGGGGCCTATGGCTACACCTTC.

This chain uses TRBV7-2 with TRBJ2-3, with D unresolved. The CDR3 is 16 amino acids. Between the trimmed V and J ends, which lost 1 base and 2 bases, there was a span of 13 bases. The V gene's germline CDR1 is SGHTA and CDR2 FQGNSA. The CDR3: CASSLGGDAFTDTQYF. CDR3 sequence (DNA): TGTGCCAGCAGCTTAGGCGGCGACGCCTTCACAGATACGCAGTATTTT.

This chain connects TRBV11-2 to TRBJ1-2; D gene uncertain. The CDR3 covers 13 residues. Germline assignment: CDR1 SGHAT and CDR2 FQNNGV. V dropped 1 base and J dropped 6 bases, with 9 bases sitting between them. CDR3 region: CASSLGGPNGYTF. CDR3 nucleotide sequence: TGTGCCAGCAGCTTAGGCGGGCCCAATGGCTACACCTTC.

This clone appeared once. This specimen includes other DNA sequences encoding the same CDR3. The V and J genes are TRBV27 and TRBJ2-7, with D maybe TRBD1 (6 bases). Germline V gene sequence: CDR1 MNHEY, CDR2 SMNVEV (reference sequence). The CDR3 extends over 13 amino acids. Trimming took 2 bases from V and 3 from J, leaving 8 bases between them. The CDR3 coding sequence is TGTGCCAGCAGTTTAACAGGGAGCTACGAGCAGTACTTC. It translates to CASSLTGSYEQYF.

The rearrangement links TRBV4-3 to TRBJ2-3; TRBD2 aligns across 8 bases. CDR3 length: 15 residues. In germline, CDR1 is LGHNA, CDR2 YSLEER. V shed 4 bases, J shed 5 bases, and the junction held 8 bases outside the gene matches. The CDR3 here is CASSLSGTRRDTQYF. Written as DNA, the CDR3 is TGCGCCAGCAGCCTTAGCGGGACTAGGCGAGATACGCAGTATTTT.

The chain combines TRBV5-4 with TRBJ1-1; 7 positions agree with TRBD1. With 4 bases clipped from V and 3 bases from J, the junction kept 6 bases outside the gene matches. The germline V gene has CDR1 SGHNT and CDR2 YYREEE (reference sequence). The CDR3 length is 14 residues. In DNA, the CDR3 is TGTGCCAGCAGCCCCGAGACAGGGTACACTGAAGCTTTCTTT. Its protein product is CASSPETGYTEAFF.

The V and J genes are TRBV2 and TRBJ1-2; 9 positions match TRBD1. This CDR3 comprises 13 residues. CDR1 and CDR2 (germline): SNHLY, FYNNEI. The ends lost 7 bases at V and 9 bases at J; junction bases unmatched: 9. CDR3 region: CASMGGQGASYTF. As DNA, the CDR3 is TGTGCCAGCATGGGGGGACAGGGCGCCAGCTACACCTTC.

The V call is TRBV19, the J call TRBJ2-7, with 10 bases lining up with TRBD2. The germline CDR1 and CDR2 sequences are LNHDA and SQIVND (reference sequence). The CDR3 sequence is 14 residues long. The ends lost 6 bases at V and 3 bases at J; junction bases unmatched: 5. The CDR3 spells CASSRTSGDYEQYF. CDR3 coding DNA: TGTGCCAGTAGCAGGACTAGCGGTGACTACGAGCAGTACTTC.

In regard to this clone: The junction shows a germline mismatch at one end, possibly a read error. The rearrangement uses TRBV7-7 and TRBJ2-5; TRBD2 aligns across 9 bases. The CDR3 runs 15 residues. From germline, CDR1 is SSHAT and CDR2 FNYEAQ (reference sequence). Here the CDR3 DNA reads TGTGCTAGCAGCTTAGTAGCGGGAGTGAGAGAGACCCAGTACTTC. Translation gives CASSLVAGVRETQYF.

This chain uses TRBV29-1 with TRBJ1-2; 11 positions match TRBD1. Germline CDR1 SQVTM, CDR2 ANQGSEA. This CDR3 is built from 15 residues. The trim removed 2 bases at V and 4 bases at J, leaving 6 bases unmatched. As DNA, the CDR3 is TGCAGCGTTGAACCAACGGGACAGGGGGTCTATGGCTACACCTTC. Its protein is CSVEPTGQGVYGYTF.

The chain employs TRBV7-2 and TRBJ1-2; TRBD1 might be the D (6 bases). Germline CDR1 and CDR2: SGHTA and FQGNSA. This CDR3 spans 15 amino acids. The V gene lost 1 base and the J gene lost 2 bases, with 11 bases spanning the gap. The CDR3 reads CASSLGAGANYGYTF. The CDR3 nucleotides are TGTGCCAGCAGCTTAGGGGCAGGGGCAAACTATGGCTACACCTTC.

This clone was seen a single time. The rearrangement uses TRBV6-5 and TRBJ2-7; D ambiguous. The CDR3 consists of 12 residues. V lost 6 bases to trimming and J lost 4 bases, with 10 bases between them. Germline-derived CDR1 and CDR2 are MNHEY and SVGAGI. The CDR3: CASSRGWYEQYF. CDR3 coding DNA: TGTGCCAGCAGCCGAGGCTGGTACGAGCAGTACTTC.

V and J are TRBV27 and TRBJ1-1, with a weak D call TRBD1 (5 bases). Germline V gene sequence: CDR1 MNHEY, CDR2 SMNVEV (reference sequence). V lost 10 bases and J 3 bases, leaving 12 bases between the germline ends. The length of the CDR3 is 12 residues. DNA of the CDR3: TGTGCCACCCCAGACAGTCACACTGAAGCTTTCTTT. Translating it yields CATPDSHTEAFF.

The chain uses TRBV9 and TRBJ2-1; 9 nucleotides match TRBD2. The CDR3 spans 15 residues. J gave up 8 bases and V 6 bases, and 12 bases lay outside the gene matches. Germline CDR1 is SGDLS and CDR2 is YYNGEE. CDR3 DNA: TGTGCCAGCACCCAGCTAGGGACTAGCCTCGATGAGCAGTTCTTC. The encoded protein is CASTQLGTSLDEQFF.

The CDR3 loop reads CASSLAGLAFF. The CDR3 region has the DNA TGTGCCAGCAGCTTAGCCGGTTTGGCTTTCTTT. The chain is built from TRBV7-2 and TRBJ1-1; unclear D gene. The CDR3 is made up of 11 amino acids. Trimming took off 0 bases at V and 11 bases at J, with 7 bases between the two ends. CDR1 is SGHTA, CDR2 FQGNSA, per germline.

The rearrangement links TRBV6-6 to TRBJ2-1, with D tentatively TRBD2 (5 bases). CDR1 and CDR2 from the germline V gene are MNHNY and SVGAGI (reference sequence). V lost 5 bases, J lost 1 base, and 9 bases lay in between. This CDR3 has 14 residues. The CDR3 nucleotides are TGTGCCAGCAGTGGTCGCGGGTCCTACAATGAGCAGTTCTTC. Translation: CASSGRGSYNEQFF.

The CDR3, as DNA: TGTGCCAGCAGTTACTCGAACCAGATCACAGATACGCAGTATTTT. It encodes CASSYSNQITDTQYF. The V call is TRBV6-6, the J call TRBJ2-3; D gene unclear. The germline V and J ends were trimmed by 0 bases and 2 bases, with 9 bases remaining between them. The CDR3 has 15 residues. Germline V gene lookup returns CDR1 MNHNY and CDR2 SVGAGI (reference sequence).

The chain employs TRBV29-1 and TRBJ1-2, with TRBD1 identical over 7 bases. V trimming: 7 bases; J trimming: 2 bases; junction bases outside the gene matches: 4. Germline CDR1 is SQVTM and CDR2 is ANQGSEA. This CDR3 is 12 amino acids long. This CDR3 is CSARTGNYGYTF. The CDR3 coding sequence is TGCAGCGCTCGGACAGGAAACTATGGCTACACCTTC.

This clone has a single count. Here the CDR3 reads CASSSSRGTDTQYF. The DNA for the CDR3 is TGTGCCAGCAGCTCCTCCCGAGGCACAGATACGCAGTATTTT. The chain recombines TRBV7-3 with TRBJ2-3; no firm D call. Trimming left V 4 bases short and J 1 base short, with 9 bases between. Germline V gene lookup returns CDR1 SGHTA and CDR2 FQGTGA. The length of the CDR3 is 14 residues.

The chain links TRBV4-1 to TRBJ1-5; unclear D gene. Germline V gene data show CDR1 as MGHRA and CDR2 as YSYEKL. V shed 0 bases and J shed 6 bases, with 12 bases lying between them. The CDR3 runs to 15 residues. Here the CDR3 DNA reads TGCGCCAGCAGCCAAGAATCGCGAGGTAGTCAGCCCCAGCATTTT. This translates into CASSQESRGSQPQHF.

This chain links TRBV5-8 with TRBJ1-2; no definite D call. The germline V gene has CDR1 SGHTS and CDR2 YDEGEE. The CDR3 extends over 14 amino acids. V lost 0 bases and J 0 bases, leaving 6 bases between the germline ends. CDR3 nucleotides: TGTGCCAGCAGCTTGGGCAGTGCTAACTATGGCTACACCTTC. It specifies CASSLGSANYGYTF.

V is TRBV10-3 and J is TRBJ1-4, with D perhaps matching TRBD1 (5 bases). Germline loops: CDR1 ENHRY, CDR2 SYGVKD. CDR3 length equals 16 residues. V gave up 3 bases and J gave up 8 bases, with 19 bases separating them. The CDR3 sequence is CAISDSGGVDGEKLFF. DNA of the CDR3: TGTGCCATCAGTGACTCGGGGGGGGTAGACGGAGAAAAACTGTTTTTT.

The chain recombines TRBV9 with TRBJ1-4; 7 bases are shared with TRBD1. This CDR3 spans 14 amino acids. Germline V gives CDR1 SGDLS, CDR2 YYNGEE. Germline trimming cut 5 bases from V and 3 bases from J; bases unmatched to any gene: 4. The CDR3 reads CASSETGSNEKLFF. The CDR3 coding sequence is TGTGCCAGCAGTGAGACAGGGTCTAATGAAAAACTGTTTTTT.

The chain employs TRBV6-1 and TRBJ1-1, with 7 bases identical to TRBD1. The CDR3 is 13 residues long. The trim removed 8 bases at V and 4 bases at J, leaving 7 bases unmatched. Germline V lookup: CDR1 MNHNS, CDR2 SASEGT. CDR3 nucleotide sequence: TGTGCCAGCTCACGGACAGGACTCACTGAAGCTTTCTTT. Amino acids: CASSRTGLTEAFF.

The rearrangement joins TRBV30 to TRBJ2-7; 7 nucleotides agree with TRBD2. Germline V gives CDR1 GTSNPN, CDR2 SVGIG (reference sequence). This CDR3 region has 14 residues. With V trimmed by 2 bases and J by 0 bases, 4 bases remained unmatched. The CDR3 sequence: CAWSREASSYEQYF. The CDR3 nucleotides read TGTGCCTGGAGTCGGGAGGCCTCCTCCTACGAGCAGTACTTC.